Reported below is one TCR beta chain. Its antigen has not been determined. Qualities for individual bases were not recorded, and no much larger clone is one base off. TCRbeta CDR3 regions were amplified from genomic DNA by means of the immunoSEQ Assay, a bias-controlled multiplex PCR. Under the source paper's analysis protocol: The number of nucleated cells in each sample was estimated by amplification of reference gene primers within the assay. To quantify the absolute abundance of each unique TCRbeta CDR3 rearrangement, sequence reads were collapsed and filtered. For each sample, productive Simpson clonality was calculated as the square root of Simpson's diversity index across productive rearrangements. TCRdb limited this immuneACCESS table to in-frame rearrangements with V and J called. A share of clones is missing; checked studies link under half to unresolved V genes, and the rest is unexplained. V and J calls and clone size are given by that table; D and trimming were obtained from the DNA. The sample table shows roughly 290,000 clones, and around 87% are seen once. Clones ranked in the top ten supply less than 9.5% of the sample.

The data belong to a study of blood T cell repertoires in COVID-19 (dated by TCRdb to the early 2020s). Background for the entire study: Samples from collaborators originated in the United States, Italy and Spain and spanned both the acute and convalescent phases of COVID-19. The samples were drawn from the first 160 participants of the ongoing ImmuneRACE study and from about 1,200 subjects provided by 6 global collaborators. Where HLA class I and class II types were available, the types were taken from metadata supplied by the sample provider, not from assay-based typing. Deeply sampled blood TCRbeta repertoires from subjects exposed to, actively infected with, or recovered from COVID-19 were included in the dataset. A de-identified subject ID, COVID-19 status, age in years and sex were almost always included in the sample metadata. The prospective study material was composed of cDNA or gDNA derived from T cells, B-cell-depleted T cells, or PBMCs. A freely available public database, intended as a resource for researchers studying the immune response to SARS-CoV-2, is where the repertoires were released. Results the study describes overall, beyond this receptor: The quantity of clinical and demographic metadata differed by source and by participant and was supplied without curation.

Trimming at the junction amounts to 8 bases on V and 4 bases on J, and the germline ends lie 14 bases apart. Counted from cysteine to phenylalanine, this CDR3 has 13 amino acids. Only the CDR3 region is kept as DNA, spanning 39 bases read in frame from base 1. The CDR1 and CDR2 encoded by the germline V gene (reference sequence) are MNHEY and SMNVEV. Samples from volunteer blood donors who had recovered from COVID-19 were contributed by a second Seattle source. The collaborating institutions used their own protocols to collect whole blood in K2EDTA tubes. For TCRbeta analysis, collaborators shipped samples in one of three forms: frozen whole blood, isolated PBMCs, or DNA extracted from either of those sample types.

Sequenced: peripheral blood. The origin of this receptor is a woman aged 45-65 years who had recovered from COVID-19. Recombination linked TRBV27 to TRBJ1-1; a tentative D match to TRBD1 spans 6 bases. The nucleotides read TGTGCCAGCCAACTCATAGGGGGCACTGAAGCTTTCTTT. It translates as CASQLIGGTEAFF.